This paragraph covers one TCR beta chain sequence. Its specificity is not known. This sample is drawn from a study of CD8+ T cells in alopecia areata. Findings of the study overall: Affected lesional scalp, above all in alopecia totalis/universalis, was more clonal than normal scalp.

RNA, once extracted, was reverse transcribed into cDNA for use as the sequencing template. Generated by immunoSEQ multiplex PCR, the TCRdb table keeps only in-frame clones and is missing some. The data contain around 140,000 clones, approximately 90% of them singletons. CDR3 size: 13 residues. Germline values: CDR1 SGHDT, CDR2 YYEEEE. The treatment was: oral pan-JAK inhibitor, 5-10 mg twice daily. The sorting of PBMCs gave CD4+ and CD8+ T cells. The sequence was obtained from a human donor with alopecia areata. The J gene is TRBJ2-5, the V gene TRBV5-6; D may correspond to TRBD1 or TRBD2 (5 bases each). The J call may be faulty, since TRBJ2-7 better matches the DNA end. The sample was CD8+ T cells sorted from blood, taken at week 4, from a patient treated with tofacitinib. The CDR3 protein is CASSPRDGNEQYF. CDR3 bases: TGTGCCAGCAGTCCCCGGGACGGCAACGAGCAGTACTTC.